This T cell receptor (beta chain) was sequenced in a study of T cell responses to AZD1222 COVID-19 vaccine. Whole-study results and caveats: Donor demographics were predominantly white British with a female majority; clonal diversity may be underestimated. Nearly half of unique spike-specific TCRs reportedly avoided B.1.351 and B.1.1.7 mutated regions. A rise in Spike-specific TCR breadth and depth followed two AZD1222 doses.

Germline CDR1 and CDR2: SQVTM and ANQGSEA. This CDR3 is 12 amino acids long. Trimming removed 6 bases from V and 2 bases from J, with 11 bases in between. As concerns this clone: Its antigen is undetermined.

Libraries were prepared by immunoSEQ multiplex PCR; TCRdb keeps only in-frame clonotypes and omits some of them. The sample records 140,000 or so clones, roughly 92% being singletons. The input for sequencing was peripheral blood, taken on day 0 of AZD1222 vaccination. This chain uses TRBV29-1 with TRBJ2-7, with a tentative D call TRBD1 (6 bases). This sequence was found in an adult in good health. This chain's CDR3 is CSVRGYTYEQYF. The CDR3 coding sequence is TGCAGCGTGAGGGGGTACACCTACGAGCAGTACTTC.